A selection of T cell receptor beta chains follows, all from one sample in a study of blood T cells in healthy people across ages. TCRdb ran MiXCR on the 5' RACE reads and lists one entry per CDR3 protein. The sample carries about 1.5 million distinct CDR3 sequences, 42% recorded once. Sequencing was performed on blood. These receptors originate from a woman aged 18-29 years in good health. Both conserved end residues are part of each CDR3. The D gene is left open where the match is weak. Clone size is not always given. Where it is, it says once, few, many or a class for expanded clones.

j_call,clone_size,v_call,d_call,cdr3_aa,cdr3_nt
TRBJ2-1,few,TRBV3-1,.,CASSLIMQGISYNEQFF,TGTGCCAGCAGCCTAATAATGCAGGGAATCTCCTACAATGAGCAGTTCTTC
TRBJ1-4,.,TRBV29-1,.,CSVGRTNEKLFF,TGCAGCGTTGGCCGAACTAATGAAAAACTGTTTTTT
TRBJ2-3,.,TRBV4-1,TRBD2,CASSHPLLAEFTDTQYF,TGCGCCAGCAGCCACCCCCTACTAGCGGAATTCACAGATACGCAGTATTTT
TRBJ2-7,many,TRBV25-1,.,CASSESPLGGEQYF,TGTGCCAGCAGTGAATCCCCCCTTGGGGGCGAGCAGTACTTC
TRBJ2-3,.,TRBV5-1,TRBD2,CASSLAGTRADTQYF,TGCGCCAGCAGCTTGGCCGGGACTAGAGCAGATACGCAGTATTTT
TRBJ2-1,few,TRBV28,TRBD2,CASTSGLAGPEDGWGVNEQFF,TGTGCCAGCACCTCGGGGCTAGCGGGGCCCGAGGACGGATGGGGAGTAAATGAGCAGTTCTTC
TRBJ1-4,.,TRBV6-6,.,CASSTGGEKLFF,TGTGCCAGCAGTACAGGAGGCGAAAAACTGTTTTTT
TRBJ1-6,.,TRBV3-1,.,CASSQVGDRYSPLHF,TGTGCCAGCAGCCAAGTAGGCGACAGGTATTCACCCCTCCACTTT
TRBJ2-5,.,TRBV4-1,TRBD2,CASRQVNLGLAGQETQYF,TGCGCCAGCCGCCAAGTTAATTTGGGACTAGCGGGGCAAGAGACCCAGTACTTC
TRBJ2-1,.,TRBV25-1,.,CVSPDRTDYNEQFF,TGTGTCAGCCCCGACAGGACTGACTACAATGAGCAGTTCTTC
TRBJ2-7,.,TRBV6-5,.,CAKGLYNEQYF,TGTGCCAAAGGACTGTACAATGAGCAGTACTTC
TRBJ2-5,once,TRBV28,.,CASSQSRGPFNNEQYF,TGTGCCAGCAGCCAAAGTCGGGGGCCCTTTAATAATGAGCAGTACTTC
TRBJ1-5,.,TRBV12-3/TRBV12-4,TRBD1,CASSLVGQERQPQHF,TGTGCCAGCAGTTTAGTCGGACAGGAGAGGCAGCCCCAGCATTTT
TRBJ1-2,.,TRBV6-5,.,CASGAHRDLGGYTF,TGTGCCAGCGGAGCTCACAGGGATCTGGGAGGCTACACCTTC
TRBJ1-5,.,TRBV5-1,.,CASNPVSAGTGQPQHF,TGCGCCAGCAATCCGGTTTCGGCTGGGACGGGTCAGCCCCAGCATTTT
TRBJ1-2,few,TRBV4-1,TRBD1,CASSQGPTGVYGYTF,TGCGCCAGCAGCCAAGGTCCGACAGGGGTCTATGGCTACACCTTC
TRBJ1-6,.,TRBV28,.,CASSLSAGRNSPLHF,TGTGCCAGCAGTTTATCGGCAGGGAGGAATTCACCCCTCCACTTT
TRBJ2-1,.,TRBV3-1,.,CASSPSGTIASPLYNEQFF,TGTGCCAGCAGCCCCTCCGGGACCATAGCTAGTCCCCTCTACAATGAGCAGTTCTTC
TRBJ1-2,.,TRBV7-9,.,CASSSWTDEPNYGYTF,TGTGCCAGCAGCTCATGGACGGACGAACCTAACTATGGCTACACCTTC
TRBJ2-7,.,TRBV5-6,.,CASSLGQIPYEQYF,TGTGCCAGCAGCTTGGGACAGATACCCTACGAGCAGTACTTC
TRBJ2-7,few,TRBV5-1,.,CASSLELNYEQYF,TGCGCCAGCAGCTTAGAGTTGAACTACGAGCAGTACTTC
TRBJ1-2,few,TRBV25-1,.,CASSESLGAFYGYTF,TGTGCCAGCAGTGAATCTCTGGGAGCCTTCTATGGCTACACCTTC
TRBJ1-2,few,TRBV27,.,CASSPWQTLRGYTF,TGTGCCAGCAGTCCCTGGCAAACACTGCGAGGCTACACCTTC
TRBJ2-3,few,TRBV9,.,CASSMGLATPTDTQYF,TGTGCCAGCAGCATGGGACTGGCAACGCCCACAGATACGCAGTATTTT
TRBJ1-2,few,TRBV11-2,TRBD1,CASSLDLGQGDPLDYTF,TGTGCCAGCAGCTTAGATCTCGGGCAGGGGGACCCTCTGGACTACACCTTC
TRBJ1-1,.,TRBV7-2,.,CASSLRPGNTEAFF,TGTGCCAGCAGCCTCCGCCCGGGAAACACTGAAGCTTTCTTT
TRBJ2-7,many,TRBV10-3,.,CAISVGRDEQYF,TGTGCCATCAGTGTCGGTAGGGACGAGCAGTACTTC
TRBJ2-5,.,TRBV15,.,CATLFQGTQYF,TGTGCCACCCTGTTCCAGGGGACCCAGTACTTC
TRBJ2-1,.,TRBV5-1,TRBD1,CASSHGTGAPSSYNEQFF,TGCGCCAGCAGCCATGGGACAGGGGCACCTAGCTCCTACAATGAGCAGTTCTTC
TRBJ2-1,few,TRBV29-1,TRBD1,CSVELRDRGNYNEQFF,TGCAGCGTTGAATTACGGGACAGGGGTAACTACAATGAGCAGTTCTTC
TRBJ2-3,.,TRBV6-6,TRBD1,CASSYWDRQAGDTQYF,TGTGCCAGCAGTTACTGGGACAGGCAAGCTGGGGATACGCAGTATTTT
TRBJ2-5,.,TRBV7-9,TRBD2,CASSFVSGREKETQYF,TGTGCCAGCAGCTTTGTGAGCGGGAGAGAGAAAGAGACCCAGTACTTC
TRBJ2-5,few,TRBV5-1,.,CASSSTGKGQETQYF,TGCGCCAGCAGCTCAACAGGGAAGGGCCAAGAGACCCAGTACTTC
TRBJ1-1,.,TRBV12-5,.,CASFRERPDTEAFF,TGTGCTAGTTTCAGGGAGCGCCCTGACACTGAAGCTTTCTTT
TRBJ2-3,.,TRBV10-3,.,CAIIETGTDTQYF,TGTGCCATCATAGAGACAGGCACAGATACGCAGTATTTT
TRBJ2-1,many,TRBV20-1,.,CSANPGGSYNEQFF,TGCAGTGCTAACCCCGGGGGCTCCTACAATGAGCAGTTCTTC
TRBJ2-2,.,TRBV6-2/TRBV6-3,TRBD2,CASSYPRRVGLASSGELFF,TGTGCCAGCAGTTACCCTCGAAGAGTAGGACTAGCGTCCTCCGGGGAGCTGTTTTTT
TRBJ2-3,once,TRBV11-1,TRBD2,CASTPVSGGTDTQYF,TGTGCCAGCACCCCTGTTAGCGGGGGCACAGATACGCAGTATTTT
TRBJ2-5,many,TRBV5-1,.,CASSLSAQETQYF,TGTGCCAGCAGCTTGTCCGCACAAGAGACCCAGTACTTC
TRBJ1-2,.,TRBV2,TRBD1,CASSERTGVGYTF,TGTGCCAGCAGTGAACGGACAGGGGTTGGCTACACCTTC
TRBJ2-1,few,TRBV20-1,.,CSARVKGGSDEQFF,TGCAGTGCTAGAGTTAAGGGGGGAAGCGATGAGCAGTTCTTC
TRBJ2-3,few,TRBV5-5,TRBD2,CASSRLAERTDTQYF,TGTGCCAGCAGCCGACTAGCGGAACGCACAGATACGCAGTATTTT
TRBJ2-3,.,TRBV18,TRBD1,CASSPHAGGYTDTQYF,TGTGCCAGCTCACCACATGCAGGGGGATACACAGATACGCAGTATTTT
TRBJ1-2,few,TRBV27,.,CASSLGVGKGYTF,TGTGCCAGCAGTTTGGGGGTGGGTAAGGGCTACACCTTC
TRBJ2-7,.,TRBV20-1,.,CSARQMGRAFIYEQYF,TGCAGTGCTAGACAAATGGGACGAGCGTTTATCTACGAGCAGTACTTC